This TCR beta chain is drawn from a study of early T cells in non-severe SARS-CoV-2 infection. TCRdb analysed the 5' RACE reads with MiXCR anew, one entry per CDR3 protein. The sample carries approximately 70,000 distinct CDR3 sequences, 9.5% to 15% recorded once. Looked up from germline, CDR1 is GTSNPN and CDR2 is SVGIG (reference sequence). Trimming took 5 bases from V and 1 from J, leaving 5 bases between them. The CDR3 runs 11 residues. This TCR derives from an adult who was a healthcare worker with PCR-confirmed SARS-CoV-2 infection or an uninfected control (not recorded which). The donor label of this sample is uncertain. The gene calls are TRBV30 and TRBJ1-1; D is undetermined. The input for sequencing was whole blood, taken at baseline. The CDR3 region has the DNA TGTGCCTGGTGCTGGAACACTGAAGCTTTCTTT. It encodes CAWCWNTEAFF.